The 27 T cell receptor beta chains below come from one sample, sequenced in a study of tumor and adjacent non-tumor tissue in lung cancer. Three rounds of nested PCR, following a modified ARM-PCR protocol, produced the TCRbeta library. One entry per CDR3 protein results from TCRdb running MiXCR on the multiplex PCR reads. The sample has 100,000 or so distinct CDR3 sequences, 60% to 80% seen once. This sample's RNA came from whole unsorted tissue. Distant lung tissue was collected more than 3 cm away from the tumor edge. Sample: distant non-tumor lung tissue. Receptor source: a man younger than 45 with non-small cell lung cancer.

The table lists this clonotype with many counts. This chain joins TRBV20-1 and TRBJ2-1; unclear D gene. Germline CDR1 and CDR2: DFQATT and SNEGSKA (reference sequence). The V and J ends lost 0 bases and 0 bases respectively, with 6 bases between them. CDR3 length: 14 residues. The CDR3 loop reads CSAREAGSYNEQFF. The CDR3, as DNA: TGCAGTGCTAGAGAGGCCGGCTCCTACAATGAGCAGTTCTTC.

A few counts support this clonotype. A much larger clonotype is one base distant, so this may be a read error. This sequence joins TRBV29-1 and TRBJ2-1; perhaps TRBD2 as D (6 bases). CDR3 size: 16 residues. Germline CDR1 and CDR2: SQVTM and ANQGSEA. The ends were cut back, 4 bases at V and 7 bases at J, with 23 bases in the middle. The CDR3 sequence is CSVAVWWEVWTNEQFF. The CDR3 coding sequence is TGCAGCGTTGCAGTGTGGTGGGAGGTTTGGACGAATGAGCAGTTCTTC.

This clonotype was counted at least ten times. V gene TRBV20-1 combines with J gene TRBJ1-1; weak D call: TRBD1 (5 bases). Germline CDR1 reads DFQATT; CDR2 reads SNEGSKA (reference sequence). The CDR3 runs to 11 residues. The ends were cut back, 0 bases at V and 11 bases at J, with 10 bases in the middle. CDR3 sequence reads: CSARDEGWAFF. The CDR3 coding sequence is TGCAGTGCTAGAGATGAGGGGTGGGCTTTCTTT.

The chain carries TRBV12-3 or TRBV12-4 and TRBJ2-7, with D possibly being TRBD2 (6 bases). The length of the CDR3 is 14 residues. With 7 bases removed from V and 2 bases from J, the gap between germline ends came to 15 bases. CDR3 in amino acids: CASNLGLSPYEQYF. The DNA for the CDR3 is TGTGCCAGCAATTTGGGACTGTCCCCCTACGAGCAGTACTTC.

V usage is TRBV7-2 and J usage is TRBJ2-1, with 11 bases lining up with TRBD2. The V segment lost 5 bases and the J segment 7 bases; nucleotides outside the gene matches: 10. CDR3 length equals 16 residues. Germline CDR1 and CDR2: SGHTA and FQGNSA. The CDR3 sequence: CASSRYLAGGVNEQFF. Here the CDR3 DNA reads TGTGCCAGCAGCAGATACCTAGCGGGGGGTGTAAATGAGCAGTTCTTC. The full variable domain, its missing parts supplied by reference TRBV7-2 and TRBJ2-1, is GAGVSQSPSNKVTEKGKDVELRCDPISGHTALYWYRQSLGQGLEFLIYFQGNSAPDKSGLPSDRFSAERTGGSVSTLTIQRTQQEDSAVYLCASSRYLAGGVNEQFFGPGTRLTVL.

Turning to this clonotype: The CDR3 does not end in the conserved phenylalanine or tryptophan, so this is likely a read error. The chain uses TRBV12-3 or TRBV12-4 and TRBJ2-7; D uncertain. Trimming cost V 9 bases and J 0 bases, with 12 bases left between them. The CDR3 spans 13 residues. CDR3 amino acids: CARSDWSSYEQYS. The CDR3 bases are TGTGCCAGGAGCGACTGGAGCTCCTACGAGCAGTACTCC.

Note on this clonotype: A read error is possible here, since a much larger clone lies one base away. The rearrangement links TRBV5-4 to TRBJ2-1; weak D call: TRBD2 (6 bases). The CDR3 extends over 15 amino acids. In germline, CDR1 is SGHNT, CDR2 YYREEE (reference sequence). CDR3 protein: CARSLEEGTYNEQFF. In nucleotides, the CDR3 is TGTGCCAGAAGCTTGGAGGAGGGAACCTACAATGAGCAGTTCTTC.

This clonotype was detected only a few times. One end of the junction fails to match germline, which may point to a read error. The chain couples TRBV11-2 to TRBJ2-3; 12 nucleotides line up with TRBD1. The germline CDR1 and CDR2 sequences are SGHAT and FQNNGV. The CDR3 spans 16 residues. The CDR3 sequence: CSSSWRDRGRSDTQCF. In nucleotides, the CDR3 is TGTTCCAGCAGCTGGAGGGACAGGGGGCGCTCAGATACGCAGTGTTTT.

CDR3 protein: CASRSLAEAFF. The CDR3 bases are TGCGCCAGCCGAAGTCTAGCTGAAGCTTTCTTT. The V and J genes are TRBV4-1 and TRBJ1-1; no clear D gene. Germline assignment: CDR1 MGHRA and CDR2 YSYEKL. V dropped 8 bases and J dropped 6 bases, with 10 bases sitting between them. The CDR3 extends over 11 amino acids.

This clonotype was found a few times. Just one base apart from a much larger clone, this may be a read error. V gene TRBV6-2 or TRBV6-3 combines with J gene TRBJ2-5; 8 bases match TRBD1. There are 15 residues in the CDR3. Germline V lookup: CDR1 MNHEY, CDR2 SVGEGT. The CDR3 DNA follows: TGTGCCAGCAGTGGCCGGGACAGGCGGCAAGAGGCCCAGTACTTC. Translating it yields CASSGRDRRQEAQYF.

In the case of this clonotype: Being one base from a much bigger clone, this may be a read error. The chain joins TRBV20-1 to TRBJ1-4; D may be TRBD1 (5 bases). The CDR3 extends over 13 amino acids. Germline V gene data show CDR1 as DFQATT and CDR2 as SNEGSKA (reference sequence). The DNA of the CDR3 is TGCGGTCCCTACGGGGGGGAAAGGGAAAAACTGTTTTTT. The encoded protein is CGPYGGEREKLFF.

The J gene is TRBJ2-2, the V gene TRBV11-1; 7 bases fit TRBD1. CDR1 is SGHAT and CDR2 is FQDESV in the germline V gene (reference sequence). V shed 11 bases and J 5 bases; nucleotides not matched to a gene: 14. The CDR3 sequence is 15 residues long. The CDR3 bases are TGTGCCTGCTGCCCAAGCCTACAGGGGACCGGGGAGCTGTTTTTT. Its protein product is CACCPSLQGTGELFF.

This chain links TRBV6-1 with TRBJ2-5; D ambiguous. V dropped 8 bases and J dropped 7 bases, with 20 bases sitting between them. CDR3 length equals 14 residues. Per the germline V gene, CDR1 is MNHNS and CDR2 is SASEGT. The CDR3 DNA is TGTGCCAGCCAAGCGTCGTATCCGTCGGGGACCCAGTACTTC. Translation: CASQASYPSGTQYF.

This clonotype occurred a few times. It is likely a read error, because the conserved phenylalanine at the end of the CDR3 is missing. The V gene is TRBV5-4, the J gene TRBJ2-1; TRBD1 aligns across 8 bases. This CDR3 is built from 15 residues. The ends lost 2 bases at V and 6 bases at J; junction bases unmatched: 7. The germline V gene has CDR1 SGHNT and CDR2 YYREEE (reference sequence). The CDR3 reads CASSFPGTGLNEQFS. The CDR3 DNA sequence: TGTGCCAGCAGCTTTCCCGGGACAGGACTCAATGAGCAGTTCTCC.

A note on this clonotype: A junction end diverges from the germline sequence, so it may reflect a read error. This chain joins TRBV29-1 and TRBJ1-2; D may be TRBD1 (5 bases). CDR3 length: 14 amino acids. From germline, CDR1 is SQVTM and CDR2 ANQGSEA. CDR3 sequence: CSVARDGNNYGYIF. As DNA, the CDR3 is TGTAGCGTTGCCCGGGACGGAAATAACTATGGCTACATCTTC.

As concerns this clonotype: Possible read error: a much larger clone is one base away. This sequence joins TRBV7-8 and TRBJ1-5, with no clear D. In germline, CDR1 is SGHVS, CDR2 FQNEAQ. CDR3 length: 13 amino acids. The DNA for the CDR3 is TGTGCCTGCAGCCGTGCCGAGGGACAGCCCCAGCATTTT. Translating gives CACSRAEGQPQHF.

This clonotype came up many times. The CDR3 sequence is CSAVTGTSGRNYEQYF. The CDR3 bases are TGCAGTGCTGTCACCGGGACTAGCGGGAGGAATTACGAGCAGTACTTC. This chain connects TRBV20-1 to TRBJ2-7; 15 bases fit TRBD2. The germline V gene encodes CDR1 DFQATT and CDR2 SNEGSKA (reference sequence). The CDR3 runs 16 residues. Trimming cost V 5 bases and J 4 bases; bases outside gene matches: 9.

A remark on this clonotype: Because it lacks the conserved phenylalanine or tryptophan at the end, this CDR3 is likely a read error. The limits of the CDR3 on the DNA are not certain, so only TCRdb's listed CDR3 is given. The genes are TRBV20-1 and TRBJ2-7; TRBD1, the D gene given by the table, was not confirmed from the DNA. Termini included, the CDR3 measures 13 amino acids. Germline lookup yields CDR1 DFQATT and CDR2 SNEGSKA (reference sequence). CDR3 in amino acids: CSARSGQAPGQYL.

In this sample, this clonotype turned up a few times. A read error may account for a junction end that differs from germline. This chain connects TRBV20-1 to TRBJ1-3; 8 bases agree with TRBD1. The CDR3 length is 15 residues. Germline-derived CDR1 and CDR2 are DFQATT and SNEGSKA (reference sequence). The CDR3 DNA is TGCAGTGCTACCAGGACAGGGAGTTCTGGAAGCACCATATATTTT. As protein: CSATRTGSSGSTIYF.

With regard to this clonotype: A much larger clone differs from this one at a single base, so this may be a read error. CDR3 sequence (DNA): TGCGCCAGCAGCTTTTCGGACTGGCCCTACGAGCAGTACTTC. Residues: CASSFSDWPYEQYF. The J gene is TRBJ2-7, the V gene TRBV4-3, with D possibly matching TRBD2 (5 bases). The CDR3 has 14 residues. The germline V gene encodes CDR1 LGHNA and CDR2 YSLEER. The germline V and J ends were trimmed by 5 bases and 2 bases, with 13 bases remaining between them.

The table lists this clonotype with many counts. V usage is TRBV20-1 and J usage is TRBJ1-2; no definite D call. Germline values: CDR1 DFQATT, CDR2 SNEGSKA (reference sequence). The CDR3 contains 12 residues. V dropped 6 bases and J dropped 4 bases, with 12 bases sitting between them. CDR3 loop: CSAKTTGYGYTF. DNA of the CDR3: TGCAGTGCCAAGACGACCGGCTATGGCTACACCTTC.

The V gene is TRBV7-3, the J gene TRBJ2-5, with D perhaps TRBD2 (6 bases). CDR3 length: 15 amino acids. The germline V gene has CDR1 SGHTA and CDR2 FQGTGA. V lost 6 bases and J 9 bases, leaving 23 bases between the germline ends. CDR3 nucleotide sequence: TGTGCCAGCAGTCAGGACCGCTCCCGGGGGAGACCCCAGTACTTC. Amino acid sequence: CASSQDRSRGRPQYF.

Worth noting for this clonotype: A read error is possible here, since a much larger clone lies one base away. This chain uses TRBV6-1 with TRBJ2-3; perhaps TRBD1 as D (7 bases). The CDR3 spans 15 residues. Per the germline V gene, CDR1 is MNHNS and CDR2 is SASEGT. CDR3 nucleotides: TGTCCCAGCAGTGAATGGAGGGGGCAGGGAGATACGCAGTATTTT. Its translation is CPSSEWRGQGDTQYF.

A word on this clonotype: This likely comes from a read error, as the CDR3 has no conserved phenylalanine or tryptophan at its end. This chain links TRBV20-1 with TRBJ2-7, with D possibly matching TRBD1 (5 bases). Trimming cost V 1 base and J 2 bases, with 6 bases left between them. Germline V gene sequence: CDR1 DFQATT, CDR2 SNEGSKA (reference sequence). CDR3 length: 12 residues. CDR3 loop: CSARVGAYEQYL. In nucleotides, the CDR3 is TGCAGTGCTAGAGTAGGGGCCTACGAGCAGTACCTC.

Turning to this clonotype: One end of the junction is discordant with germline, which a read error may explain. The chain employs TRBV11-2 and TRBJ2-4, with 7 bases identical to TRBD1. CDR3 size: 14 residues. Germline CDR1 reads SGHAT; CDR2 reads FQNNGV. The CDR3 protein is CASSLTDRSHIQYF. Written as DNA, the CDR3 is TGTGCCAGCAGCCTCACGGACAGGAGTCACATTCAATACTTC. The full variable domain, in which reference TRBV11-2 and TRBJ2-4 provide the parts outside the CDR3, is EAGVAQSPRYKIIEKRQSVAFWCNPISGHATLYWYQQILGQGPKLLIQFQNNGVVDDSQLPKDRFSAERLKGVDSTLKIQPAKLEDSAVYLCASSLTDRSHIQYFGAGTRLSVL.

Remarks on this clonotype: This likely comes from a read error, as the CDR3 has no conserved phenylalanine or tryptophan at its end. The chain employs TRBV2 and TRBJ2-7; D gene uncertain. There are 12 residues in the CDR3. The germline V gene has CDR1 SNHLY and CDR2 FYNNEI. CDR3 sequence (DNA): TGTGCAAGCAACGGCATGAACTACGAGCAGTACATC. Translation: CASNGMNYEQYI.

This clonotype appeared many times. V and J are TRBV12-3 or TRBV12-4 and TRBJ1-2; the D gene is possibly TRBD1 (5 bases). The CDR3 spans 13 residues. V lost 6 bases, J lost 8 bases, and 16 bases lay in between. In DNA form, the CDR3 reads TGTGCCAGCAGGGACCGCCAAGGGGCCGGCTACACCTTC. This translates into CASRDRQGAGYTF.